The clone carrying this TCR beta chain was recorded many times. The CDR3 is made up of 12 amino acids. Trimming shortened V by 4 bases and J by 6 bases, and 12 bases separated the two germline ends. Germline CDR1 reads GTSNPN; CDR2 reads SVGIG (reference sequence). CDR3-region Arm-PCR and iRepertoire HTBI primers produced the TCR beta libraries. Each CDR3 protein gets one entry after TCRdb re-called the multiplex PCR reads with MiXCR. The top ten clones hold roughly a fifth of a sample with 380,000 or so distinct CDR3 sequences, around 16% of them seen once. The entry originates in a study of regulatory T cells in long-lasting Graves disease. Time point denoted: newly diagnosed GD, antithyroid drugs for less than 3 months. Scientists built the TCR library using RNA that was extracted from PBMCs. Separately, the same data were catalogued under a study of T cells in Graves' hyperthyroidism and ophthalmopathy. That source adds: The hyperthyroidism was newly diagnosed and had lasted under 2 months; the patients were aged 18 to 65. Ophthalmopathy could be told apart from stable hyperthyroidism with a 13 V-J model.

The sequence came from a woman under 30 with Graves disease. The chain recombines TRBV30 with TRBJ1-1; weak D call: TRBD1 (6 bases). The sequencing used peripheral blood mononuclear cells (PBMCs), collected at new diagnosis, from a patient treated with antithyroid drugs. CDR3 coding DNA: TGTGCCTGGAACAGGGACATTCCTGAAGCTTTCTTT. It yields the protein CAWNRDIPEAFF.